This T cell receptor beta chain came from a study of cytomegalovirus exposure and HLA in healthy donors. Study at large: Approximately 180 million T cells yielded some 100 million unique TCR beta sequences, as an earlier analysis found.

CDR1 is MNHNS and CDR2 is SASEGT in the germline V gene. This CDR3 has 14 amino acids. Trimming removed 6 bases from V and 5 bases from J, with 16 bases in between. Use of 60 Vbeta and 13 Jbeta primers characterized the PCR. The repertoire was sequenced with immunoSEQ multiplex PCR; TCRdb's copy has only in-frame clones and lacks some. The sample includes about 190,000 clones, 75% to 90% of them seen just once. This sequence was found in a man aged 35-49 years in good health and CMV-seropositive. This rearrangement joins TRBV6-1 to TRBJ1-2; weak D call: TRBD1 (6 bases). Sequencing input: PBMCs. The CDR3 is CASSPSGQLYGYTF. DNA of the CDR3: TGTGCCAGCAGCCCTTCGGGACAACTTTATGGCTACACCTTC.